Following are 21 T cell receptor beta chains from one sample sequenced in a study of PD-1 blockade in classical Hodgkin lymphoma. The time point denotes: newly diagnosed, previously untreated cHL patient sample. Libraries were prepared by immunoSEQ multiplex PCR; TCRdb keeps only in-frame clonotypes and omits some of them. The sample contains roughly 70,000 clones, approximately 93% of which appear only once. The specimen sequenced was peripheral blood mononuclear cells (PBMCs). The origin of the receptors is a human donor with classical Hodgkin lymphoma.

This chain joins TRBV11-3 and TRBJ1-1; no firm D call. Germline values: CDR1 SGHNT, CDR2 YENEEA. V lost 3 bases to trimming and J lost 7 bases, with 12 bases between them. The CDR3 length is 13 residues. CDR3 sequence: CASSFGPTGEAFF. CDR3 sequence (DNA): TGTGCCAGCAGCTTTGGACCGACGGGTGAAGCTTTCTTT.

This clone was seen only a few times. This chain links TRBV7-3 with TRBJ1-6; 12 nucleotides align to TRBD1. CDR3 length equals 14 residues. Germline assignment: CDR1 SGHTA and CDR2 FQGTGA. With 7 bases clipped from V and 9 bases from J, the junction kept 4 bases outside the gene matches. The CDR3 region has the DNA TGTGCCAGCAAGGGACAGGGGGCAGGTTCACCCCTCCACTTT. Its translation: CASKGQGAGSPLHF.

The chain recombines TRBV19 with TRBJ2-7, with D unclear. This CDR3 spans 13 amino acids. Looked up from germline, CDR1 is LNHDA and CDR2 is SQIVND (reference sequence). The ends were cut back, 3 bases at V and 2 bases at J, with 8 bases in the middle. The CDR3 sequence is CASSIGYAYEQYF. In DNA, the CDR3 is TGTGCCAGTAGTATCGGATATGCCTACGAGCAGTACTTC.

The rearrangement joins TRBV29-1 to TRBJ2-3, with 10 bases lining up with TRBD2. The CDR3 runs to 15 residues. Looked up from germline, CDR1 is SQVTM and CDR2 is ANQGSEA. Losses at the gene ends were 4 bases for V and 4 bases for J; bases not matched to a gene: 8. The CDR3 nucleotides are TGCAGCGTTGCGGTAGCGGGGGGTGTTTCAGATACGCAGTATTTT. It specifies CSVAVAGGVSDTQYF.

This clone is large (0.1 to 1%) within its sample. This CDR3 is CASSDTGNYGYTF. The CDR3 DNA sequence: TGTGCCAGCAGCGATACAGGAAACTATGGCTACACCTTC. The rearrangement joins TRBV6-6 to TRBJ1-2; TRBD1 is a possible D gene (5 bases). V gave up 6 bases and J gave up 2 bases, with 10 bases separating them. This CDR3 region has 13 residues. Germline loops: CDR1 MNHNY, CDR2 SVGAGI (reference sequence).

The genes are TRBV28 and TRBJ2-7; 8 bases fit TRBD1. The V and J ends lost 6 bases and 1 base, in that order; junction bases with no gene match: 8. Germline V lookup: CDR1 MDHEN, CDR2 SYDVKM. The CDR3 totals 15 residues. CDR3 bases: TGTGCCAGCAGCAAGACAGGGGTAGGGTCCTACGAGCAGTACTTC. This codes for CASSKTGVGSYEQYF. Full variable domain (remainder filled in from reference TRBV28 and TRBJ2-7): DVKVTQSSRYLVKRTGEKVFLECVQDMDHENMFWYRQDPGLGLRLIYFSYDVKMKEKGDIPEGYSVSREKKERFSLILESASTNQTSMYLCASSKTGVGSYEQYFGPGTRLTVT.

The CDR3 coding sequence is TGTGCCAGCAGCTTGGTCGGGAGATCCACGAACTATGGCTACACCTTC. This codes for CASSLVGRSTNYGYTF. This chain uses TRBV5-5 with TRBJ1-2; the D is unclear. CDR3 length: 16 residues. Trimming shortened V by 0 bases and J by 2 bases, and 14 bases separated the two germline ends. The germline CDR1 and CDR2 sequences are SGHKS and YYEKEE (reference sequence).

The chain employs TRBV15 and TRBJ1-4; no firm D call. Germline V gene lookup returns CDR1 LNHNV and CDR2 YYDKDF (reference sequence). V was cut by 4 bases and J by 3 bases, with 12 bases left in between. The CDR3 has 15 amino acids. This CDR3 is CATSTRAPANEKLFF. The CDR3 DNA reads TGTGCCACCAGCACGCGGGCTCCTGCTAATGAAAAACTGTTTTTT.

As to this clone: Germline and junction disagree at one end, which may indicate a read error. The V and J genes are TRBV7-9 and TRBJ1-4, with 8 bases aligning to TRBD1. CDR1 SEHNR and CDR2 FQNEAQ come from the germline V gene (reference sequence). The length of the CDR3 is 15 residues. The chain's CDR3 is CASSLGGQGGEKLFF. The CDR3 DNA follows: TGTGCCAGCAGTTTAGGCGGACAGGGCGGTGAAAAACTGTTTTTT.

The chain employs TRBV5-1 and TRBJ2-1; D tentatively fits TRBD1 or TRBD2 (6 bases each). Germline CDR1 and CDR2: SGHRS and YFSETQ. V gave up 4 bases and J gave up 4 bases, with 15 bases separating them. CDR3 length: 15 residues. The CDR3, as DNA: TGCGCCAGCAGCCCGGGACATGGAGGGTACAATGAGCAGTTCTTC. This encodes CASSPGHGGYNEQFF.

The chain uses TRBV19 and TRBJ2-3; D unclear. The CDR3 is made up of 14 amino acids. Germline V gene sequence: CDR1 LNHDA, CDR2 SQIVND (reference sequence). V was shortened by 3 bases and J by 2 bases, with 9 bases between the two germline ends. CDR3 bases: TGTGCCAGTAGTATTGATCGGGCCACAGATACGCAGTATTTT. This codes for CASSIDRATDTQYF.

The count of this clone is one. J is TRBJ1-2 and V is TRBV5-6; maybe TRBD1 (6 bases). CDR1 SGHDT and CDR2 YYEEEE come from the germline V gene. V was cut by 0 bases and J by 3 bases, with 15 bases left in between. This CDR3 region has 16 residues. The CDR3 nucleotides read TGTGCCAGCAGCTTGGTACGGGACACCAGGGACTATGGCTACACCTTC. Translating it yields CASSLVRDTRDYGYTF.

The chain uses TRBV15 and TRBJ1-2; D is unclear. This CDR3 has 15 residues. Germline V gene sequence: CDR1 LNHNV, CDR2 YYDKDF (reference sequence). Trimming cost V 1 base and J 0 bases, with 9 bases left between them. The DNA for the CDR3 is TGTGCCACCAGCAGAGGTCTGGGCCCTAACTATGGCTACACCTTC. This translates into CATSRGLGPNYGYTF.

The J gene is TRBJ1-2, the V gene TRBV28; D gene unclear. The CDR3 is 17 residues long. The germline V gene encodes CDR1 MDHEN and CDR2 SYDVKM. Trimming left V 5 bases short and J 0 bases short, with 19 bases between. CDR3 sequence reads: CASSPTARRPSNYGYTF. The CDR3 coding sequence is TGTGCCAGCAGTCCCACGGCCCGGAGACCGTCTAACTATGGCTACACCTTC.

This clone was picked up one time. This rearrangement joins TRBV28 to TRBJ1-5; no clear D. The CDR3 is 11 amino acids. V lost 5 bases and J 6 bases, leaving 5 bases between the germline ends. The V gene's germline CDR1 is MDHEN and CDR2 SYDVKM. The CDR3 is CASSKGQPQHF. CDR3 coding DNA: TGTGCCAGCAGTAAGGGTCAGCCCCAGCATTTT.

This sequence joins TRBV14 and TRBJ1-2; 9 nucleotides align to TRBD1. V lost 4 bases and J lost 5; bases outside the gene matches: 2. Germline CDR1 and CDR2: SGHDN and FVKESK. The CDR3 runs to 13 residues. CDR3 bases: TGTGCCAGCAGCCCGGACAGGGGTTATGGCTACACCTTC. Translating gives CASSPDRGYGYTF.

The rearrangement links TRBV5-1 to TRBJ2-2, with TRBD2 matching over 11 bases. Germline CDR1 reads SGHRS; CDR2 reads YFSETQ. The ends lost 2 bases at V and 6 bases at J; junction bases unmatched: 3. The CDR3 is 15 amino acids. The CDR3 here is CASSLFSGRAGELFF. The CDR3 DNA reads TGCGCCAGCAGCTTATTTAGCGGGAGGGCCGGGGAGCTGTTTTTT.

The chain joins TRBV7-2 to TRBJ1-2, with TRBD1 matching over 7 bases. Germline V gives CDR1 SGHTA, CDR2 FQGNSA. This CDR3 region has 14 residues. V dropped 5 bases and J dropped 6; count of bases not matched to a gene: 9. In nucleotides, the CDR3 is TGTGCCAGCAGCCGGGACAGCATTGGTAATGGCTACACCTTC. Its translation is CASSRDSIGNGYTF. Full variable domain (remainder filled in from reference TRBV7-2 and TRBJ1-2): GAGVSQSPSNKVTEKGKDVELRCDPISGHTALYWYRQSLGQGLEFLIYFQGNSAPDKSGLPSDRFSAERTGGSVSTLTIQRTQQEDSAVYLCASSRDSIGNGYTFGSGTRLTVV.

V usage is TRBV10-3 and J usage is TRBJ1-2; D uncertain. V was cut by 2 bases and J by 2 bases, with 9 bases left in between. Germline CDR1 is ENHRY and CDR2 is SYGVKD. This CDR3 region has 14 residues. CDR3 in DNA: TGTGCCATCAGTGAGGTTGGGCAGAACTATGGCTACACCTTC. It encodes CAISEVGQNYGYTF.

V is TRBV7-9 and J is TRBJ1-5; D gene unclear. CDR1 and CDR2 (germline): SEHNR, FQNEAQ (reference sequence). This CDR3 has 15 residues. V was trimmed by 1 base and J by 6 bases, leaving 13 bases between them. This CDR3 is CASSLGREGGQPQHF. The DNA of the CDR3 is TGTGCCAGCAGCTTAGGGCGCGAAGGCGGTCAGCCCCAGCATTTT.

The J gene is TRBJ2-4, the V gene TRBV27; D gene ambiguous. Germline V gives CDR1 MNHEY, CDR2 SMNVEV (reference sequence). V was trimmed by 6 bases and J by 8 bases, leaving 14 bases between them. CDR3 length: 13 amino acids. CDR3 in DNA: TGTGCCAGCAGCCCCCAGGAAGGAGACATTCAGTACTTC. This gives the protein CASSPQEGDIQYF.